This T cell receptor beta chain was retrieved from a study of shared clonotypes between healthy human individuals. Broader study findings: Read depth was anticipated to influence clonotype sharing among donors.

CDR1 is SGHAT, CDR2 FQNNGV, per germline. This CDR3 has 16 residues. Trimming removed 1 base from V and 8 bases from J, with 20 bases in between. Comment on this clone: Its antigen is still unknown.

Profiling relied on immunoSEQ multiplex PCR, and the TCRdb table lists in-frame clones only, not all of them. The sample lists about half a million clones; around 85% were seen once. With unsorted samples, genomic DNA was obtained from 90 million to 95 million PBMCs. V gene TRBV11-2 combines with J gene TRBJ1-2, with a tentative D call TRBD1 (5 bases). This clonotype was obtained from a woman between 40 and 55 years old in good health. Some clones in this sample may be carry-over from other donors' samples. The specimen sequenced was PBMCs. The CDR3 DNA reads TGTGCCAGCAGCTTAGGTGGGTGGGGGACGGCGGAGGGCTACACCTTC. This translates into CASSLGGWGTAEGYTF.